This TCR beta chain appears in the sequencing data of a study of cytomegalovirus exposure and HLA in healthy donors. CDR1 MDHEN and CDR2 SYDVKM come from the germline V gene. The CDR3 totals 17 residues. Trimming cost V 2 bases and J 4 bases; bases outside gene matches: 13. Primers: 60 Vbeta forward and 13 Jbeta reverse. Profiling relied on immunoSEQ multiplex PCR, and the TCRdb table lists in-frame clones only, not all of them. The sample holds about 170,000 clones; around 85% are singletons and the top ten take 1%. This sequence was found in a boy aged 2 to 10 in good health and CMV-seronegative. The specimen was PBMCs. The gene calls are TRBV28 and TRBJ1-2, with 7 bases lining up with TRBD1. The CDR3 DNA is TGTGCCAGCAGTTTAGGTCCCCAGGGGCGGACAGGCTATGGCTACACCTTC. Encoded protein: CASSLGPQGRTGYGYTF.